Listed here are 14 T cell receptor beta chains from one sample, sequenced in a study of CD8+CD57+ T cells in acquired aplastic anemia. The TCR beta profiling, which covered VDJ combination and CDR3 sequence, was carried out using genomic DNA as the template. From the reads, TCRdb called clonotypes with MiXCR, one entry per CDR3 protein. The sample consists of some 180,000 distinct CDR3 sequences, roughly 60% of them appearing once. Sequencing was done on patients that had shown CD8+CD57+ cell expansion by flow cytometry. The material sequenced was sorted CD4+, CD8+, or CD8+CD57+ T cells (not recorded which) from PBMCs. The receptors originated from a human donor with aplastic anemia.

This clonotype was counted many times. V and J are TRBV19 and TRBJ1-1; TRBD1 is a possible D gene (6 bases). Trimming removed 5 bases at V and 1 base at J, with 8 bases between. The CDR3 has 13 residues. Germline V gene data show CDR1 as LNHDA and CDR2 as SQIVND (reference sequence). The chain's CDR3 is CASSYRENTEAFF. The CDR3 region has the DNA TGTGCCAGTAGTTACAGGGAGAACACTGAAGCTTTCTTT.

The chain uses TRBV2 and TRBJ1-1; D not certain. Germline values: CDR1 SNHLY, CDR2 FYNNEI. The CDR3 is 13 amino acids. The CDR3 is CAEVTSMNTEAFF. CDR3 coding DNA: TGTGCTGAAGTGACCAGTATGAACACTGAAGCTTTCTTT.

V usage is TRBV10-3 and J usage is TRBJ2-7; D is unclear. CDR3 length: 14 residues. Trimming cost V 2 bases and J 0 bases, with 8 bases left between them. CDR1 is ENHRY and CDR2 is SYGVKD in the germline V gene. The CDR3 here is CAISEAGDSYEQYF. As DNA, the CDR3 is TGTGCCATCAGTGAGGCAGGAGACTCCTACGAGCAGTACTTC.

This chain connects TRBV5-1 to TRBJ2-1, with no clear D. Trimming took 4 bases from V and 9 from J, leaving 11 bases between them. The germline gives CDR1 SGHRS, CDR2 YFSETQ. The CDR3 runs to 12 residues. For the CDR3, the DNA is TGCGCCAGCAGCGACCCAGGTGGTGAGCAGTTCTTC. Translating it yields CASSDPGGEQFF. The variable domain in full, completed from reference TRBV5-1 and TRBJ2-1, reads KAGVTQTPRYLIKTRGQQVTLSCSPISGHRSVSWYQQTPGQGLQFLFEYFSETQRNKGNFPGRFSGRQFSNSRSEMNVSTLELGDSALYLCASSDPGGEQFFGPGTRLTVL.

Comment on this clonotype: The CDR3 ends on some other residue instead of the conserved phenylalanine or tryptophan, so this is likely a read error. It is unclear where the CDR3 begins or ends on the DNA, so no DNA is shown, and the CDR3 is as TCRdb lists it. The J gene is TRBJ2-7, the V gene TRBV7-3; the D call in the table, TRBD2, was not verified against the DNA. The germline V gene encodes CDR1 SGHTA and CDR2 FQGTGA. Including both end residues, the CDR3 is 8 amino acids long. CDR3 protein: CASSGLAG.

This rearrangement joins TRBV4-3 to TRBJ1-6; TRBD1 matches 9 bases. The CDR3 totals 15 residues. Losses at the gene ends were 7 bases for V and 7 bases for J; bases not matched to a gene: 8. Germline assignment: CDR1 LGHNA and CDR2 YSLEER. The CDR3 nucleotides are TGCGCCAGCAAAAGCTCCGGGACAGGGAATTCACCCCTCCACTTT. Protein product: CASKSSGTGNSPLHF.

The chain joins TRBV5-1 to TRBJ2-5, with D possibly being TRBD2 (5 bases). Germline V gene lookup returns CDR1 SGHRS and CDR2 YFSETQ. Between the trimmed V and J ends, which lost 5 bases and 2 bases, there was a span of 10 bases. The CDR3 totals 13 residues. CDR3 DNA sequence: TGCGCCAGCAGGTCCGGGGTACAAGAGACCCAGTACTTC. Its translation is CASRSGVQETQYF.

As concerns this clonotype: Since a much larger clone is just one base distant, this may be a read error. The conserved phenylalanine or tryptophan normally closing the CDR3 is absent here, so this likely arose from a read error. V and J are TRBV6-1 and TRBJ1-1; no firm D call. There are 15 residues in the CDR3. Germline V gives CDR1 MNHNS, CDR2 SASEGT. The V end lost 0 bases, the J end lost 3 bases, and 11 bases lay between the germline ends. CDR3: CASSEAREIDTEAFL. The CDR3, as DNA: TGTGCCAGCAGTGAAGCACGGGAAATAGACACTGAAGCTTTCCTT.

This clonotype occurred many times. The chain couples TRBV20-1 to TRBJ1-2; 9 nucleotides line up with TRBD1. From germline, CDR1 is DFQATT and CDR2 SNEGSKA (reference sequence). V was pared by 1 base and J by 2 bases, with 11 bases of the junction left unmatched. This CDR3 contains 17 residues. The CDR3 sequence: CSARVDPGTGLNYGYTF. The DNA for the CDR3 is TGCAGTGCTAGAGTCGACCCCGGGACAGGGCTAAACTATGGCTACACCTTC.

CDR3 sequence: CATSRHGTGDFSYEQYF. As DNA, the CDR3 is TGTGCCACCAGCAGGCACGGGACAGGGGATTTCTCCTACGAGCAGTACTTC. The chain joins TRBV15 to TRBJ2-7, with 10 positions matching TRBD1. Looked up from germline, CDR1 is LNHNV and CDR2 is YYDKDF (reference sequence). Trimming removed 3 bases from V and 0 bases from J; junction bases left unmatched: 8. This CDR3 is 17 amino acids long.

The V call is TRBV7-6, the J call TRBJ2-7; D ambiguous. The CDR3 is 14 residues long. Per germline, CDR1 SGHVS and CDR2 FNYEAQ. The V end was cut by 5 bases, the J end by 0 bases, with 11 bases between. The CDR3 reads CASSNTGSSYEQYF. The CDR3 DNA sequence: TGTGCCAGCAGCAACACGGGTAGCTCCTACGAGCAGTACTTC.

This clonotype was observed a few times. The J gene is TRBJ2-1, the V gene TRBV7-6; 7 bases line up with TRBD1. CDR3 length: 19 amino acids. From germline, CDR1 is SGHVS and CDR2 FNYEAQ. The ends lost 0 bases at V and 0 bases at J; junction bases unmatched: 11. The CDR3 nucleotides are TGTGCCAGCAGCTTAGCCGGGACAGCCTCTAGTCCCTCCTACAATGAGCAGTTCTTC. Protein product: CASSLAGTASSPSYNEQFF.

V is TRBV9 and J is TRBJ2-3; 7 bases fit TRBD1. Trimming at V came to 0 bases and at J to 2 bases, leaving 3 bases not matched to a gene. In germline, CDR1 is SGDLS, CDR2 YYNGEE. The length of the CDR3 is 15 residues. This CDR3 is CASSVGGTVTDTQYF. For the CDR3, the DNA is TGTGCCAGCAGCGTAGGGGGGACAGTCACAGATACGCAGTATTTT.

The genes are TRBV20-1 and TRBJ2-3, with D hard to call. There are 13 residues in the CDR3. V was pared by 4 bases and J by 0 bases, with 8 bases between. Germline-derived CDR1 and CDR2 are DFQATT and SNEGSKA (reference sequence). The CDR3 region has the DNA TGCAGTGCTACCCCAATCAGCACAGATACGCAGTATTTT. This sequence encodes CSATPISTDTQYF.